What follows are 4 T cell receptor beta chains derived from one specimen sequenced in a study of T cell responses to AZD1222 COVID-19 vaccine. Here immunoSEQ multiplex PCR was the method, and the copy in TCRdb shows in-frame clones only, minus some. This table has some 80,000 clones, about 90% appearing once. The sample consisted of peripheral blood, taken on day 0 of AZD1222 vaccination. Receptors originate from an adult in good health.

The V and J genes are TRBV4-1 and TRBJ1-2, with TRBD1 identical over 9 bases. J was trimmed by 1 base and V by 3 bases; bases with no gene match: 6. Germline loops: CDR1 MGHRA, CDR2 YSYEKL. CDR3 size: 16 residues. CDR3 region: CASSQGQGPLNYGYTF. In DNA, the CDR3 is TGCGCCAGCAGCCAGGGACAGGGCCCTCTTAACTATGGCTACACCTTC.

This clone was observed a few times. This rearrangement joins TRBV5-1 to TRBJ2-7; 8 nucleotides line up with TRBD1. Germline CDR1 SGHRS, CDR2 YFSETQ. V gave up 4 bases and J gave up 3 bases; unmatched junction bases: 9. This CDR3 has 15 amino acids. CDR3: CASSPTLTGDYEQYF. CDR3 nucleotides: TGCGCCAGCAGCCCCACCCTGACAGGGGACTACGAGCAGTACTTC.

This clone was picked up a small number of times. This chain uses TRBV10-1 with TRBJ1-1; D remains unclear. Trimming shortened V by 2 bases and J by 1 base, and 8 bases separated the two germline ends. Germline values: CDR1 WNHNN, CDR2 SYGVQD (reference sequence). This CDR3 contains 14 residues. As DNA, the CDR3 is TGCGCCAGCAGTGAGAATGTCGAGAACACTGAAGCTTTCTTT. It specifies CASSENVENTEAFF.

The chain joins TRBV6-5 to TRBJ1-1, with TRBD1 matching over 10 bases. The germline CDR1 and CDR2 sequences are MNHEY and SVGAGI. The CDR3 totals 14 residues. The trim removed 6 bases at V and 6 bases at J, leaving 7 bases unmatched. The CDR3 sequence is CASRGGQGSAEAFF. The DNA of the CDR3 is TGTGCCAGCAGAGGGGGACAGGGGTCCGCTGAAGCTTTCTTT.